These 14 T cell receptor beta chains were sequenced from one sample in a study of blood T cell repertoires in COVID-19. Method: immunoSEQ multiplex PCR; TCRdb's copy keeps in-frame clones and lacks some. The repertoire holds about 200,000 clones, with roughly four fifths as singletons. Specimen: peripheral blood. All receptors derive from a woman aged 40-49 years with acute or convalescent COVID-19.

V usage is TRBV7-2 and J usage is TRBJ2-7, with TRBD2 identical over 10 bases. The V gene end was trimmed by 5 bases and the J gene end by 3 bases; junction bases not matched to a gene: 4. The CDR3 sequence is 14 residues long. From germline, CDR1 is SGHTA and CDR2 FQGNSA. Written as DNA, the CDR3 is TGTGCCAGCAGCGAGCGGACTAGCGGCTACGAGCAGTACTTC. Translated: CASSERTSGYEQYF. The full variable domain, in which reference TRBV7-2 and TRBJ2-7 provide the parts outside the CDR3, is GAGVSQSPSNKVTEKGKDVELRCDPISGHTALYWYRQSLGQGLEFLIYFQGNSAPDKSGLPSDRFSAERTGGSVSTLTIQRTQQEDSAVYLCASSERTSGYEQYFGPGTRLTVT.

This chain links TRBV5-4 with TRBJ1-1; D might be TRBD1 (6 bases). CDR3 length: 15 amino acids. Trimming shortened V by 4 bases and J by 1 base, and 14 bases separated the two germline ends. Per the germline V gene, CDR1 is SGHNT and CDR2 is YYREEE (reference sequence). CDR3 protein: CASSAPGAPNTEAFF. CDR3 coding DNA: TGTGCCAGCAGCGCTCCAGGGGCTCCGAACACTGAAGCTTTCTTT.

The chain employs TRBV6-1 and TRBJ1-1; D is unclear. Trimming left V 1 base short and J 4 bases short, with 13 bases between. The CDR3 contains 15 residues. The V gene's germline CDR1 is MNHNS and CDR2 SASEGT. The CDR3 reads CASSEGSGLGTEAFF. The CDR3 coding sequence is TGTGCCAGCAGTGAAGGTTCGGGGTTGGGCACTGAAGCTTTCTTT.

J is TRBJ2-1 and V is TRBV20-1, with 7 nucleotides matching TRBD2. Germline V gene data show CDR1 as DFQATT and CDR2 as SNEGSKA (reference sequence). Trimming cost V 6 bases and J 10 bases; bases outside gene matches: 6. There are 11 residues in the CDR3. The CDR3: CSAREDKEQFF. The CDR3 region has the DNA TGCAGTGCCCGGGAGGATAAAGAGCAGTTCTTC.

CDR3 bases: TGTGCCAGCAGTTATCTAGCGGGGATTACAGATACGCAGTATTTT. Translated, it gives CASSYLAGITDTQYF. The rearrangement links TRBV6-6 to TRBJ2-3, with 9 nucleotides matching TRBD2. V lost 3 bases and J lost 3; bases outside the gene matches: 4. Germline lookup yields CDR1 MNHNY and CDR2 SVGAGI (reference sequence). The CDR3 is made up of 15 amino acids.

The chain couples TRBV19 to TRBJ2-7; 7 bases match TRBD1. Germline CDR1 and CDR2: LNHDA and SQIVND (reference sequence). The CDR3 runs 12 residues. V lost 10 bases and J lost 2; bases outside the gene matches: 5. DNA of the CDR3: TGTGCCACCGCCCAGGGGGCCTACGAGCAGTACTTC. Residues: CATAQGAYEQYF.

This clone was recorded a few times. This chain links TRBV12-3 or TRBV12-4 with TRBJ1-2, with 9 bases that match TRBD1. Trimming at V came to 8 bases and at J to 8 bases, leaving 9 bases not matched to a gene. This CDR3 comprises 13 residues. CDR3 in DNA: TGTGCCAGCCACGTACAGGGGGCAGGGGGCTACACCTTC. This translates into CASHVQGAGGYTF.

The gene calls are TRBV19 and TRBJ1-1; the match to TRBD1 covers 8 bases. The CDR3 length is 15 residues. CDR1 is LNHDA and CDR2 is SQIVND in the germline V gene (reference sequence). Losses at the gene ends were 3 bases for V and 1 base for J; bases not matched to a gene: 4. As DNA, the CDR3 is TGTGCCAGTAGTATCTCGGACAGGGCGAACACTGAAGCTTTCTTT. Protein: CASSISDRANTEAFF.

V usage is TRBV7-6 and J usage is TRBJ1-2, with D possibly TRBD1 on 5 matching bases. The germline V gene has CDR1 SGHVS and CDR2 FNYEAQ. The CDR3 sequence is 13 residues long. Trimming removed 4 bases from V and 0 bases from J, with 6 bases in between. CDR3 region: CASSSGTNYGYTF. CDR3 bases: TGTGCCAGCAGCTCAGGGACTAACTATGGCTACACCTTC.

This chain joins TRBV10-3 and TRBJ1-6; perhaps TRBD1 as D (5 bases). CDR3 length equals 14 residues. Germline CDR1 reads ENHRY; CDR2 reads SYGVKD. With 3 bases removed from V and 10 bases from J, the gap between germline ends came to 13 bases. The CDR3 here is CAISDDSVRSPLHF. The DNA for the CDR3 is TGTGCCATCAGTGACGACAGTGTACGATCACCCCTCCACTTT.

The chain uses TRBV13 and TRBJ1-1; 8 positions agree with TRBD1. Per germline, CDR1 PRHDT and CDR2 FYEKMQ (reference sequence). After removal of 1 base from V and 6 bases from J, the junction contained 4 bases not matched to a gene. The CDR3 length is 14 residues. The CDR3 is CASSLVQGGAEAFF. The CDR3 DNA is TGTGCCAGCAGCTTAGTACAGGGGGGCGCTGAAGCTTTCTTT.

The chain has TRBV30 and TRBJ2-7; D possibly corresponds to TRBD1 (5 bases). The CDR3 covers 14 residues. Trimming took off 0 bases at V and 6 bases at J, with 15 bases between the two ends. Germline CDR1 GTSNPN, CDR2 SVGIG (reference sequence). The CDR3 region is CAWSVGVGAIEQYF. CDR3 DNA sequence: TGTGCCTGGAGTGTAGGAGTTGGGGCCATCGAGCAGTACTTC.

The J gene is TRBJ2-5, the V gene TRBV5-6; TRBD1 matches at 12 bases. Germline V CDR1 and CDR2: SGHDT, YYEEEE. There are 16 residues in the CDR3. Trimming cost V 1 base and J 1 base; bases outside gene matches: 2. CDR3 loop: CASSLKGQGAQETQYF. The DNA for the CDR3 is TGTGCCAGCAGCTTGAAGGGACAGGGGGCCCAAGAGACCCAGTACTTC.

The chain is built from TRBV11-1 and TRBJ2-5, with a weak D call TRBD2 (5 bases). Trimming pared 2 bases from V and 3 bases from J, leaving 7 bases between. The V gene's germline CDR1 is SGHAT and CDR2 FQDESV (reference sequence). The CDR3 is 13 amino acids. The CDR3 sequence: CASSLWGEETQYF. The CDR3 bases are TGTGCCAGCAGCTTATGGGGAGAAGAGACCCAGTACTTC.